This TCR beta chain was identified during a study of shared clonotypes between healthy human individuals. Findings and caveats of the study: Memory subsets had estimated richness that was generally smaller than that of naive subsets. A few donors held about 5% of naive CD4 clonotypes in common.

A word on this clone: Its antigen is currently unknown.

Germline V CDR1 and CDR2: LNHDA, SQIVND (reference sequence). CDR3 size: 16 residues. V lost 4 bases, J lost 2 bases, and 6 bases stayed unmatched. At a deep level, the assay was run. Under the authors' procedure: Filtering differed because ImmunoSEQ produced junction-only sequences that carried no quality scores. Assay: immunoSEQ multiplex PCR; the TCRdb copy retains only in-frame clones and omits some. V, J and clone size derive from that table, while D and trimming were established from the DNA sequence. Of under 1,100,000 clones in the sample, 70% to 80% were seen once. The chain combines TRBV19 with TRBJ2-3; 10 bases match TRBD2. The sequencing input was memory CD4+ T cells sorted from blood. Indicated subset: CD45RA-negative fraction. The TCR comes from a man in his late teens or twenties in good health. This CDR3 reads CASSTSAGGPTDTQYF. CDR3 DNA sequence: TGTGCCAGTAGTACCTCAGCGGGAGGGCCCACAGATACGCAGTATTTT.